The source of this TCR beta chain is a study of molecular identifiers for immune sequencing clone quantification. Overall study context: Naive CD8 cell RNA, from 20,000 or 100,000 cells, was split five ways in replicates, with four sequenced. Study results and caveats: It was shown that clones above 20 RNA copies held over 98% of effector molecules, but under 1% in naive cells.

Sorting defined naive CD8 T cells as CD8+CD4-CCR7+CD45RA+. TCRdb passed the PCR reads through MiXCR, listing each CDR3 protein once. The sample carries just under 650,000 distinct CDR3 sequences, approximately 20% recorded once. The germline V and J ends were trimmed by 3 bases and 3 bases, with 8 bases remaining between them. This CDR3 spans 13 amino acids. Germline V gives CDR1 LNHDA, CDR2 SQIVND (reference sequence). Details on this clonotype: Antigen: not known.

Sequenced input: naive CD8+ T cells from blood, with Jurkat cell RNA spiked in. As for subset: FACS-sorted CD8+CD4-CCR7+CD45RA+ naive T cells. This sequence was found in a human donor in good health. Some libraries in this study had Jurkat cell RNA spiked in. The rearrangement links TRBV19 to TRBJ2-5; no reliable D call. CDR3 nucleotides: TGTGCCAGTAGTATTTTCTCTAAAGAGACCCAGTACTTC. Translated: CASSIFSKETQYF.